A single sample is the source of the 5 T cell receptor beta chains below, sequenced in a study of naive and memory T cell subsets. Study-wide findings and caveats: Possibly reflecting memory cells re-expressing CD45RA, a few larger clonotypes occurred in naive repertoires, especially CD8.

The antigens these receptors bind are not known. Both TRBC1 and TRBC2 were covered by a beta constant-region primer of two equimolar oligonucleotides. Ligated cDNA was amplified by four rounds of PCR with nested alpha and beta constant-region primers and SP2. TCRdb reanalysed the UMI-ligation and nested PCR reads using MiXCR and keeps one entry per CDR3 protein. Of roughly 83,000 distinct CDR3 sequences in the sample, 10% to 12% are singletons; the top ten hold 0.13%. Sequences were obtained from naive CD4+ T cells from blood. The receptors come from a human donor in good health.

In its sample, this clonotype was seen a few times. The rearrangement links TRBV12-3 or TRBV12-4 to TRBJ1-1; D gene uncertain. The length of the CDR3 is 15 residues. Between the trimmed V and J ends, which lost 3 bases and 0 bases, there was a span of 11 bases. In nucleotides, the CDR3 is TGTGCCAGCAGTTTTAATATCCGGGTGAACACTGAAGCTTTCTTT. Amino acid sequence: CASSFNIRVNTEAFF.

The V call is TRBV28, the J call TRBJ2-7; perhaps TRBD2 as D (6 bases). The ends were cut back, 5 bases at V and 0 bases at J, with 17 bases in the middle. The germline CDR1 and CDR2 sequences are MDHEN and SYDVKM. The CDR3 length is 16 residues. The CDR3 protein is CASSGGEAGYSYEQYF. The CDR3 DNA sequence: TGTGCCAGCAGTGGGGGAGAGGCGGGGTACTCCTACGAGCAGTACTTC.

This clonotype was detected many times. The chain combines TRBV28 with TRBJ2-1, with 10 bases lining up with TRBD1. Germline values: CDR1 MDHEN, CDR2 SYDVKM. V shed 6 bases, J shed 10 bases, and the junction held 9 bases outside the gene matches. This CDR3 spans 14 amino acids. The CDR3 DNA reads TGTGCCAGCAGGACCAGACAGGGGGCTAGGGAGCAGTTCTTC. This encodes CASRTRQGAREQFF.

This clonotype has just a few counts. This chain joins TRBV28 and TRBJ1-2, with D maybe TRBD1 (5 bases). The germline CDR1 and CDR2 sequences are MDHEN and SYDVKM. The CDR3 sequence is 14 residues long. V was clipped by 3 bases and J by 0 bases, with 8 bases between them. The CDR3 DNA reads TGTGCCAGCAGTTTGGGAGGGGCTAACTATGGCTACACCTTC. Protein product: CASSLGGANYGYTF.

The sample holds a few counts of this clonotype. The V call is TRBV6-2 or TRBV6-3, the J call TRBJ1-6; no clear D. From germline, CDR1 is MNHEY and CDR2 SVGEGT. V was trimmed by 6 bases and J by 6 bases, leaving 9 bases between them. This CDR3 region has 13 residues. CDR3 in DNA: TGTGCCAGCAGGACGACGGGTAATTCACCCCTCCACTTT. It translates to CASRTTGNSPLHF.